This is a list of T cell receptor beta chains from one sample in a study of T cell responses to AZD1222 COVID-19 vaccine. Libraries were prepared by immunoSEQ multiplex PCR; TCRdb keeps only in-frame clonotypes and omits some of them. Of 60,000 to 75,000 clones detected, about 85% appear once; the ten largest clones hold approximately 18%. This sample comprised peripheral blood, obtained on day 0 of AZD1222 vaccination. The receptors stem from an adult in good health. CDR3s include the opening cysteine and the closing phenylalanine or tryptophan. A D gene is named only where the DNA matches it firmly. Clone size is not always given. Where it is, it says once, few, many or a class for expanded clones.

v_call: TRBV10-2
j_call: TRBJ1-2
d_call: -
clone_size: -
cdr3_nt: TGCGCCAGCAACCCAGGCCCAGGGTATGGCTACACCTTC
cdr3_aa: CASNPGPGYGYTF

v_call: TRBV7-9
j_call: TRBJ1-6
d_call: -
clone_size: -
cdr3_nt: TGTGCCAGCAGCTTAGGGACGAGTAATTCACCCCTCCACTTT
cdr3_aa: CASSLGTSNSPLHF

v_call: TRBV11-2
j_call: TRBJ1-2
d_call: TRBD1
clone_size: -
cdr3_nt: TGTGCCAGCAGCTTAGAGGGACAGGGGGCTCTATTTTTTGGCTACACCTTC
cdr3_aa: CASSLEGQGALFFGYTF

v_call: TRBV10-2
j_call: TRBJ2-1
d_call: TRBD2
clone_size: -
cdr3_nt: TGCGCCAGCAGTGATAGCGGGGAGTACAATGAGCAGTTCTTC
cdr3_aa: CASSDSGEYNEQFF

v_call: TRBV18
j_call: TRBJ2-5
d_call: -
clone_size: -
cdr3_nt: TGTGCCAGCTCACCAGTTACTGCGGGGTTTGGTGAAGAGACCCAGTACTTC
cdr3_aa: CASSPVTAGFGEETQYF

v_call: TRBV6-5
j_call: TRBJ1-1
d_call: -
clone_size: -
cdr3_nt: TGTGCCAGCACCCCCGCCCAAAACACTGAAGCTTTCTTT
cdr3_aa: CASTPAQNTEAFF

v_call: TRBV5-1
j_call: TRBJ2-5
d_call: TRBD1
clone_size: -
cdr3_nt: TGCGCCAGCAGCTGGGGGACAGGGCAAGAGACCCAGTACTTC
cdr3_aa: CASSWGTGQETQYF

v_call: TRBV28
j_call: TRBJ1-5
d_call: -
clone_size: once
cdr3_nt: TGTGCCAGCACCCGACCCGGGGTGGGGGATCAGCCCCAGCATTTT
cdr3_aa: CASTRPGVGDQPQHF

v_call: TRBV7-9
j_call: TRBJ1-6
d_call: -
clone_size: -
cdr3_nt: TGTGCCGGGCGGACGGCGAGCTCCTATAATTCACCCCTCCACTTT
cdr3_aa: CAGRTASSYNSPLHF

v_call: TRBV29-1
j_call: TRBJ2-1
d_call: -
clone_size: -
cdr3_nt: TGCAGCGTTGGGGCAGGGGTCTACAATGAGCAGTTCTTC
cdr3_aa: CSVGAGVYNEQFF

v_call: TRBV29-1
j_call: TRBJ1-2
d_call: -
clone_size: -
cdr3_nt: TGCAGCGTTGAAGTAGGGCGGTATGGCTACACCTTC
cdr3_aa: CSVEVGRYGYTF

v_call: TRBV25-1
j_call: TRBJ1-5
d_call: -
clone_size: -
cdr3_nt: TGTGCCAGCAGTGAATTTGGTCGGGCGCCCCAGCATTTT
cdr3_aa: CASSEFGRAPQHF

v_call: TRBV19
j_call: TRBJ1-2
d_call: -
clone_size: -
cdr3_nt: TGTGCCAGTAGTGCACGACACTATGGCTACACCTTC
cdr3_aa: CASSARHYGYTF

v_call: TRBV19
j_call: TRBJ1-5
d_call: -
clone_size: -
cdr3_nt: TGTGCCAGTAGTATAGGTAGGGTCAATCAGCCCCAGCATTTT
cdr3_aa: CASSIGRVNQPQHF

v_call: TRBV7-6
j_call: TRBJ2-6
d_call: -
clone_size: -
cdr3_nt: TGTGCCAGCAGCTTGCAGCCGGGCTCTGGGGCCAACGTCCTGACTTTC
cdr3_aa: CASSLQPGSGANVLTF

v_call: TRBV9
j_call: TRBJ1-1
d_call: -
clone_size: -
cdr3_nt: TGTGCCAGCAGCGTAAGGGCCGCAGGGACTGAAGCTTTCTTT
cdr3_aa: CASSVRAAGTEAFF

v_call: TRBV7-2
j_call: TRBJ2-3
d_call: -
clone_size: -
cdr3_nt: TGTGCCAGCAGCTTAAGTGGTGGCACACGGGATACGCAGTATTTT
cdr3_aa: CASSLSGGTRDTQYF

v_call: TRBV5-4
j_call: TRBJ1-2
d_call: TRBD1
clone_size: -
cdr3_nt: TGTGCCAGCAGCTCCCGGGACAGGGGTTATGGCTACACCTTC
cdr3_aa: CASSSRDRGYGYTF

v_call: TRBV7-8
j_call: TRBJ2-2
d_call: -
clone_size: -
cdr3_nt: TGTGCCAGCCGTCTGGACACCGCGAACACCGGGGAGCTGTTTTTT
cdr3_aa: CASRLDTANTGELFF

v_call: TRBV15
j_call: TRBJ1-5
d_call: -
clone_size: -
cdr3_nt: TGTGCCACCAGCAGAGATCCGGAGGCCAATCAGCCCCAGCATTTT
cdr3_aa: CATSRDPEANQPQHF

v_call: TRBV23-1
j_call: TRBJ2-1
d_call: TRBD1
clone_size: -
cdr3_nt: TGCGCCAGCAGTCAATCGGGACAGGTCTACAATGAGCAGTTCTTC
cdr3_aa: CASSQSGQVYNEQFF

v_call: TRBV5-1
j_call: TRBJ1-4
d_call: -
clone_size: once
cdr3_nt: TGCGCCAGCAGCCCTCTAGGGGGTGTTAATGAAAAACTGTTTTTT
cdr3_aa: CASSPLGGVNEKLFF

v_call: TRBV6-5
j_call: TRBJ1-5
d_call: -
clone_size: -
cdr3_nt: TGTGCCAGCAGTACACAGGGATTTCAGCCCCAGCATTTT
cdr3_aa: CASSTQGFQPQHF

v_call: TRBV6-4
j_call: TRBJ2-2
d_call: -
clone_size: -
cdr3_nt: TGTGCCAGCAGCCACAGAATCCCGGCTGGAGGGGACACCGGGGAGCTGTTTTTT
cdr3_aa: CASSHRIPAGGDTGELFF

v_call: TRBV5-1
j_call: TRBJ2-2
d_call: -
clone_size: -
cdr3_nt: TGCGCCAGCAGCTTGGCCTTGGTCGGGGAGCTGTTTTTT
cdr3_aa: CASSLALVGELFF

v_call: TRBV28
j_call: TRBJ1-1
d_call: -
clone_size: -
cdr3_nt: TGTGCCAGCACCTGGGAAGGTGTTGGGAAGAGGGCTTTCTTT
cdr3_aa: CASTWEGVGKRAFF

v_call: TRBV9
j_call: TRBJ2-1
d_call: -
clone_size: once
cdr3_nt: TGTGCCAGCAGCGTATCAGCTAACAATGAGCAGTTCTTC
cdr3_aa: CASSVSANNEQFF